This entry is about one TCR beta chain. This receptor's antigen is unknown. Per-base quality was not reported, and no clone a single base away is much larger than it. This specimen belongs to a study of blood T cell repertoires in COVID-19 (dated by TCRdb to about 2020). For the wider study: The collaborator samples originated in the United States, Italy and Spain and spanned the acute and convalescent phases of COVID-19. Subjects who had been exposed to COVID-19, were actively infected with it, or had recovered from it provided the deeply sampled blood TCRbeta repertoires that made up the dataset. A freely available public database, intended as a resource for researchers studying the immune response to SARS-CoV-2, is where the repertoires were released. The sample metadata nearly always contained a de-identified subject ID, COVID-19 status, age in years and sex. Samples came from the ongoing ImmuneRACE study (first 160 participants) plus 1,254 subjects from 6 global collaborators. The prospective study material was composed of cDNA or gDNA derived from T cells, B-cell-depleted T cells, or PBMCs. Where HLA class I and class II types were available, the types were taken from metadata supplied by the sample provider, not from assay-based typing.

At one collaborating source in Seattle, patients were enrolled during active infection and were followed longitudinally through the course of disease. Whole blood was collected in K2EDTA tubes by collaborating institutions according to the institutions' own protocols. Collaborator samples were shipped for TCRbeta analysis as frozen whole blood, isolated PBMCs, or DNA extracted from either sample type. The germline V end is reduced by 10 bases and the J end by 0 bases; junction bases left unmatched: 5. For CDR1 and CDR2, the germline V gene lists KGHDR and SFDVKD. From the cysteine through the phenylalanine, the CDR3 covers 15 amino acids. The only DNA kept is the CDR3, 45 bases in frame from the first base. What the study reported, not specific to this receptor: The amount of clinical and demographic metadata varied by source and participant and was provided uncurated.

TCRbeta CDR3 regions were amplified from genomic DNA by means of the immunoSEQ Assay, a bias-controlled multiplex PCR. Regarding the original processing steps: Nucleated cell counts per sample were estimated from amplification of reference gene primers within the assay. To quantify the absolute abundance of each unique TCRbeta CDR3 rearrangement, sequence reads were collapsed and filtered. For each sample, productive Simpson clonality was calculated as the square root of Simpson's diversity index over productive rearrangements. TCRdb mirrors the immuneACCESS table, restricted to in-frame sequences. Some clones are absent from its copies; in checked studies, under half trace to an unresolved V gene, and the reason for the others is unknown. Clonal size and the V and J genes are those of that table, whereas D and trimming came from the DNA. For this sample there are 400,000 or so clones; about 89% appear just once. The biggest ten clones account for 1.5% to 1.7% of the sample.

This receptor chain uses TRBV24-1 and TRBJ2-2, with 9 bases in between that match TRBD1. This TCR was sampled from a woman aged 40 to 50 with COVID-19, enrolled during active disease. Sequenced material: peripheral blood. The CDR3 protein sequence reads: CATTGTGTNTGELFF. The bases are TGTGCCACGACCGGGACAGGGACGAACACCGGGGAGCTGTTTTTT.